These 26 T cell receptor beta chains were all obtained from the same sample, sequenced in a study of CD8 T cells in ankylosing spondylitis. MiXCR, run by TCRdb on the 5' RACE reads, gives a single entry per CDR3 protein. In the table there are hundreds of thousands of distinct CDR3 sequences, more than 15% of which are singletons. Study-level results: Ankylosing spondylitis blood seemed to carry a telltale TCR beta motif made of several highly homologous variants.

Antigens for these TCRs are unknown. Material: blood, either unsorted or a sorted T cell fraction (not recorded which). The receptors were gathered from a male donor with ankylosing spondylitis.

The chain employs TRBV29-1 and TRBJ2-6; D ambiguous. The CDR3 extends over 12 amino acids. V was shortened by 6 bases and J by 0 bases, with 3 bases between the two germline ends. CDR1 SQVTM and CDR2 ANQGSEA come from the germline V gene. This CDR3 reads CSVASGANVLTF. In nucleotides, the CDR3 is TGCAGCGTGGCCTCTGGGGCCAACGTCCTGACTTTC.

This clonotype was counted a few times. The chain uses TRBV5-1 and TRBJ1-5; D uncertain. The CDR3 loop spans 14 amino acids. Germline CDR1 SGHRS, CDR2 YFSETQ. V lost 3 bases to trimming and J lost 5 bases, with 12 bases between them. The DNA of the CDR3 is TGCGCCAGCAGCTCGCCGGGGTACCATCAGCCCCAGCATTTT. Translated, it gives CASSSPGYHQPQHF.

This chain uses TRBV11-2 with TRBJ2-1, with 15 bases lining up with TRBD2. V trimming: 5 bases; J trimming: 7 bases; junction bases outside the gene matches: 6. In germline, CDR1 is SGHAT, CDR2 FQNNGV. The CDR3 is 16 residues long. The CDR3 coding sequence is TGTGCCAGCAGCCTGTTAGGGACTAGCGGGAGGAATGAGCAGTTCTTC. Its translation is CASSLLGTSGRNEQFF. Together with reference TRBV11-2 and TRBJ2-1, the CDR3 gives the full variable domain: EAGVAQSPRYKIIEKRQSVAFWCNPISGHATLYWYQQILGQGPKLLIQFQNNGVVDDSQLPKDRFSAERLKGVDSTLKIQPAKLEDSAVYLCASSLLGTSGRNEQFFGPGTRLTVL.

This clonotype occurred a few times. V and J are TRBV5-1 and TRBJ2-1; 8 bases line up with TRBD1. The J segment lost 3 bases and the V segment lost 4 bases, leaving 6 bases of the junction unmatched. The germline V gene has CDR1 SGHRS and CDR2 YFSETQ. The CDR3 runs 15 residues. The CDR3, as DNA: TGCGCCAGCAGCCACATAGGACAGGGCTACAATGAGCAGTTCTTC. Translation gives CASSHIGQGYNEQFF.

This clonotype was counted a few times. The chain combines TRBV7-9 with TRBJ2-2; 7 bases map to TRBD2. V lost 3 bases, J lost 1 base, and 5 bases stayed unmatched. This CDR3 spans 16 amino acids. CDR1 SEHNR and CDR2 FQNEAQ come from the germline V gene (reference sequence). DNA for the CDR3: TGTGCCAGCAGCTTGCCAAGCGGGGAGAACACCGGGGAGCTGTTTTTT. Translating it yields CASSLPSGENTGELFF.

J is TRBJ1-1 and V is TRBV11-2; weak D call: TRBD1 (5 bases). Germline loops: CDR1 SGHAT, CDR2 FQNNGV. CDR3 length: 12 amino acids. V lost 4 bases and J lost 6, with 9 bases in between. The CDR3 DNA reads as TGTGCCAGCAGCTACGTCAGGGCTGAAGCTTTCTTT. This codes for CASSYVRAEAFF.

The chain recombines TRBV5-1 with TRBJ1-3, with 11 bases lining up with TRBD1. Per germline, CDR1 SGHRS and CDR2 YFSETQ. CDR3 size: 16 residues. After removal of 4 bases from V and 4 bases from J, the junction contained 7 bases not matched to a gene. The CDR3 reads CASSPVGQGAGNTIYF. In DNA, the CDR3 is TGCGCCAGCAGCCCGGTAGGACAGGGGGCAGGAAACACCATATATTTT.

The sample holds a few counts of this clonotype. This sequence joins TRBV14 and TRBJ1-4, with a possible D match to TRBD1 (5 bases). The CDR3 runs to 13 residues. V was clipped by 1 base and J by 7 bases, with 7 bases between them. CDR1 is SGHDN and CDR2 is FVKESK in the germline V gene. The CDR3 region is CASSQGGREKLFF. CDR3 in DNA: TGTGCCAGCAGCCAAGGGGGCCGTGAAAAACTGTTTTTT. Variable domain in full (rest from reference TRBV14 and TRBJ1-4): EAGVTQFPSHSVIEKGQTVTLRCDPISGHDNLYWYRRVMGKEIKFLLHFVKESKQDESGMPNNRFLAERTGGTYSTLKVQPAELEDSGVYFCASSQGGREKLFFGSGTQLSVL.

This chain links TRBV7-2 with TRBJ2-5, with TRBD2 matching 11 bases. CDR1 and CDR2 (germline): SGHTA, FQGNSA. V was pared by 5 bases and J by 9 bases, with 11 bases of the junction left unmatched. The CDR3 is made up of 15 amino acids. The CDR3 coding sequence is TGTGCCAGCAGCATCCTAGCGGGAGGATCAAGGGCCCAGTACTTC. Translating gives CASSILAGGSRAQYF.

V usage is TRBV6-2 or TRBV6-3 and J usage is TRBJ2-1; TRBD2 matches at 12 bases. The CDR3 length is 15 residues. With V trimmed by 6 bases and J by 7 bases, 7 bases remained unmatched. Germline V CDR1 and CDR2: MNHEY, SVGEGT. The CDR3 reads CASRTTSGRMNEQFF. CDR3 coding DNA: TGTGCCAGCAGGACTACTAGCGGGAGGATGAATGAGCAGTTCTTC.

V gene TRBV12-3 or TRBV12-4 combines with J gene TRBJ1-1; D remains unclear. The CDR3 loop spans 12 amino acids. V was shortened by 2 bases and J by 8 bases, with 9 bases between the two germline ends. CDR3 region: CASSLSLPEAFF. For the CDR3, the DNA is TGTGCCAGCAGTTTAAGCCTCCCCGAAGCTTTCTTT.

This clonotype was picked up a small number of times. The rearrangement uses TRBV7-9 and TRBJ1-2; 8 bases are a match to TRBD1. CDR3 length: 13 residues. Trimming at V came to 5 bases and at J to 3 bases, leaving 2 bases not matched to a gene. The germline gives CDR1 SEHNR, CDR2 FQNEAQ (reference sequence). CDR3 nucleotide sequence: TGTGCCAGCAGCCCAGGGGGCTACTATGGCTACACCTTC. Translated: CASSPGGYYGYTF.

This clonotype was seen more than once but under ten times. The chain uses TRBV12-3 or TRBV12-4 and TRBJ1-5, with unresolved D. This CDR3 spans 16 amino acids. Trimming removed 4 bases at V and 4 bases at J, with 17 bases between. The CDR3 loop reads CASSSPTGRRNQPQHF. As DNA, the CDR3 is TGTGCCAGCAGTTCCCCAACCGGGAGGCGTAATCAGCCCCAGCATTTT.

V gene TRBV7-2 combines with J gene TRBJ2-5, with TRBD1 identical over 8 bases. V shed 2 bases and J 5 bases; nucleotides not matched to a gene: 7. The CDR3 length is 15 residues. Germline-derived CDR1 and CDR2 are SGHTA and FQGNSA. In DNA form, the CDR3 reads TGTGCCAGCAGCTTACCCCCCCGGACAGGGGAGACCCAGTACTTC. Translating gives CASSLPPRTGETQYF.

The J gene is TRBJ1-1, the V gene TRBV2; 8 positions match TRBD1. V lost 6 bases and J lost 1; bases outside the gene matches: 7. This CDR3 has 15 amino acids. The germline CDR1 and CDR2 sequences are SNHLY and FYNNEI. The CDR3 sequence is CASSLSGQGNTEAFF. For the CDR3, the DNA is TGTGCCAGCAGCCTAAGCGGACAGGGGAACACTGAAGCTTTCTTT. The full variable domain, rest sourced from reference TRBV2 and TRBJ1-1, is EPEVTQTPSHQVTQMGQEVILRCVPISNHLYFYWYRQILGQKVEFLVSFYNNEISEKSEIFDDQFSVERPDGSNFTLKIRSTKLEDSAMYFCASSLSGQGNTEAFFGQGTRLTVV.

In its sample, this clonotype was seen a few times. This chain links TRBV6-5 with TRBJ2-7; TRBD2 aligns across 7 bases. J was trimmed by 3 bases and V by 2 bases; bases with no gene match: 7. This CDR3 spans 15 amino acids. Germline V gene data show CDR1 as MNHEY and CDR2 as SVGAGI. The CDR3: CASSYQGSGGYEQYF. The CDR3 DNA follows: TGTGCCAGCAGTTACCAAGGGTCGGGAGGCTACGAGCAGTACTTC.

For this clonotype: Its ends do not fully match the called genes, so a read error is possible. The V gene is TRBV30, the J gene TRBJ1-3; no clear D. The germline V gene encodes CDR1 GTSNPN and CDR2 SVGIG (reference sequence). This CDR3 contains 13 residues. CDR3 nucleotide sequence: TGTGCCTGGAGGGAAGATTTTGGAAACGCCATATATTTT. It is translated as CAWREDFGNAIYF.

This chain links TRBV15 with TRBJ2-7; D gene ambiguous. CDR1 is LNHNV, CDR2 YYDKDF, per germline (reference sequence). The CDR3 runs to 13 residues. The ends were cut back, 4 bases at V and 5 bases at J, with 12 bases in the middle. The CDR3 sequence: CATSTRAGDEQYF. CDR3 nucleotides: TGTGCCACCAGCACAAGGGCAGGTGACGAGCAGTACTTC.

This clonotype was detected ten times or more. This sequence joins TRBV3-1 and TRBJ2-7; TRBD1 or TRBD2 may be the D gene (5 bases each). Germline assignment: CDR1 LGHDT and CDR2 YNNKEL (reference sequence). V was trimmed by 4 bases and J by 3 bases, leaving 19 bases between them. CDR3 size: 16 residues. The DNA for the CDR3 is TGTGCCAGCAGCCGCGCGGTGGGGACCATTATCTACGAGCAGTACTTC. This encodes CASSRAVGTIIYEQYF.

The genes are TRBV9 and TRBJ2-5, with TRBD2 matching over 9 bases. Germline CDR1 SGDLS, CDR2 YYNGEE. The CDR3 is 18 residues long. V lost 0 bases to trimming and J lost 4 bases; unmatched junction nucleotides: 13. The CDR3 loop is CASSVAWGSGRGAETQYF. The CDR3, as DNA: TGTGCCAGCAGCGTAGCATGGGGTAGCGGGAGAGGAGCAGAGACCCAGTACTTC.

This clonotype was seen a handful of times. This rearrangement joins TRBV7-2 to TRBJ2-7, with 9 bases identical to TRBD1. This CDR3 contains 16 residues. Losses at the gene ends were 1 base for V and 2 bases for J; bases not matched to a gene: 6. The germline V gene encodes CDR1 SGHTA and CDR2 FQGNSA. The CDR3 coding sequence is TGTGCCAGCAGCTTAGGCGCACAGGGGGCCCCCTACGAGCAGTACTTC. Protein sequence: CASSLGAQGAPYEQYF.

This chain links TRBV20-1 with TRBJ2-2, with 8 positions matching TRBD2. This CDR3 is built from 16 residues. The germline V gene encodes CDR1 DFQATT and CDR2 SNEGSKA (reference sequence). Trimming took 1 base from V and 5 from J; bases not matched to a gene: 9. The CDR3 spells CSARGPGGAGTGELFF. CDR3 coding DNA: TGCAGTGCTAGAGGTCCCGGGGGGGCCGGGACCGGGGAGCTGTTTTTT.

The chain has TRBV2 and TRBJ1-3, with a possible D match to TRBD1 (6 bases). The CDR3 length is 15 residues. Germline V gene sequence: CDR1 SNHLY, CDR2 FYNNEI. V lost 4 bases, J lost 0 bases, and 10 bases lay in between. The CDR3 region has the DNA TGTGCCAGCAGTGGGACAGTTCCCTCTGGAAACACCATATATTTT. It yields the protein CASSGTVPSGNTIYF.

This clonotype was observed a handful of times. The chain carries TRBV20-1 and TRBJ1-1; a possible D gene is TRBD1 (6 bases). The CDR3 has 14 amino acids. Germline V gives CDR1 DFQATT, CDR2 SNEGSKA (reference sequence). With 3 bases removed from V and 5 bases from J, the gap between germline ends came to 16 bases. DNA for the CDR3: TGCAGTGCTAGCTCCCAGGGGCTTGATACTGAAGCTTTCTTT. It encodes CSASSQGLDTEAFF.

This clonotype has more than one count but fewer than ten. The chain employs TRBV7-2 and TRBJ2-3, with 10 bases that match TRBD1. Germline V gene data show CDR1 as SGHTA and CDR2 as FQGNSA. CDR3 length: 15 residues. V lost 3 bases to trimming and J lost 5 bases; unmatched junction nucleotides: 5. The CDR3 DNA reads TGTGCCAGCAGCTTCTACCGGGACAGGGGAGATACGCAGTATTTT. It codes for CASSFYRDRGDTQYF.

This clonotype appeared a few times. This chain connects TRBV9 to TRBJ2-5, with 8 bases fitting TRBD2. The CDR3 is 22 residues long. The V gene's germline CDR1 is SGDLS and CDR2 YYNGEE. The trim removed 0 bases at V and 5 bases at J, leaving 27 bases unmatched. CDR3 residues: CASSVGWVVKEREWGASETQYF. CDR3 nucleotides: TGTGCCAGCAGCGTAGGCTGGGTCGTTAAAGAGCGGGAGTGGGGGGCGTCGGAGACCCAGTACTTC.